This entry is about one T cell receptor (beta chain). This sample was included in a study of blood T cell repertoires in COVID-19. Germline CDR1 and CDR2: SGHVS and FNYEAQ. The CDR3 length is 17 residues. J was trimmed by 5 bases and V by 1 base; bases with no gene match: 13. The repertoire was sequenced with immunoSEQ multiplex PCR; TCRdb's copy has only in-frame clones and lacks some. The repertoire holds 200,000 to 300,000 clones, with over 75% as singletons. The rearrangement joins TRBV7-6 to TRBJ1-2, with 7 bases lining up with TRBD1. This TCR was sampled from a human donor in a cohort sampled during active COVID-19. Sequencing input: peripheral blood. The CDR3 protein is CASSLVPGIDREYGYTF. In DNA, the CDR3 is TGTGCCAGCAGCTTAGTACCCGGAATCGACAGGGAATATGGCTACACCTTC.